Each of the 12 T cell receptor beta chains below was sequenced from the same sample in a study of T cell responses to AZD1222 COVID-19 vaccine. Some clones are missing from TCRdb's copy, which holds only in-frame ones; the method was immunoSEQ multiplex PCR. The sample contains 40,000 to 55,000 clones, roughly 91% of which appear only once. Sequenced here: peripheral blood, sampled 28 days after the second AZD1222 dose. The receptors were gathered from an adult who received the AZD1222 COVID-19 vaccine.

Worth noting for this clone: This sample includes further DNA sequences coding for the same CDR3. This rearrangement joins TRBV5-6 to TRBJ1-1; 7 nucleotides agree with TRBD1. Germline V CDR1 and CDR2: SGHDT, YYEEEE. There are 15 residues in the CDR3. Trimming cost V 2 bases and J 2 bases; bases outside gene matches: 6. CDR3 in DNA: TGTGCCAGCAGCTTTTTACAGGGGAGAAACACTGAAGCTTTCTTT. Translating gives CASSFLQGRNTEAFF.

The CDR3 spells CASSENGYTEAFF. CDR3 nucleotide sequence: TGTGCCAGCAGTGAGAATGGGTACACTGAAGCTTTCTTT. This rearrangement joins TRBV6-4 to TRBJ1-1, with unresolved D. Per germline, CDR1 MRHNA and CDR2 SNTAGT. V lost 3 bases to trimming and J lost 3 bases, with 8 bases between them. The CDR3 runs 13 residues.

V is TRBV11-2 and J is TRBJ2-7, with 8 bases matching TRBD2. With V trimmed by 5 bases and J by 1 base, 4 bases remained unmatched. The CDR3 is made up of 14 amino acids. Germline V CDR1 and CDR2: SGHAT, FQNNGV. The CDR3 spells CASSDQRGSYEQYF. In DNA form, the CDR3 reads TGTGCCAGCAGCGACCAGCGGGGGTCCTACGAGCAGTACTTC.

J is TRBJ2-5 and V is TRBV3-1 (or the pseudogene TRBV3-2); D is undetermined. Germline values: CDR1 LGHDT, CDR2 YNNKEL (reference sequence). This CDR3 spans 15 amino acids. V was trimmed by 4 bases and J by 5 bases, leaving 17 bases between them. CDR3 region: CASSRLQAMGETQYF. In nucleotides, the CDR3 is TGTGCCAGCAGCCGGCTTCAGGCCATGGGGGAGACCCAGTACTTC.

The chain uses TRBV27 and TRBJ1-6; TRBD1 might be the D (6 bases). The germline gives CDR1 MNHEY, CDR2 SMNVEV (reference sequence). The ends were cut back, 5 bases at V and 3 bases at J, with 8 bases in the middle. This CDR3 region has 14 residues. CDR3 protein: CASSPTGYNSPLHF. CDR3 nucleotide sequence: TGTGCCAGCAGTCCGACAGGCTATAATTCACCCCTCCACTTT.

The V and J genes are TRBV19 and TRBJ1-3; D call uncertain. Per germline, CDR1 LNHDA and CDR2 SQIVND (reference sequence). V lost 8 bases and J lost 4, with 18 bases in between. The CDR3 is 15 residues long. The CDR3 coding sequence is TGTGCCAGTCATCCCGGAGAGGCTTTCGGAAACACCATATATTTT. It yields the protein CASHPGEAFGNTIYF.

The J gene is TRBJ2-5, the V gene TRBV5-8, with D perhaps matching TRBD1 or TRBD2 (5 bases each). Trimming pared 2 bases from V and 0 bases from J, leaving 11 bases between. The CDR3 runs 15 residues. The germline gives CDR1 SGHTS, CDR2 YDEGEE. The CDR3 is CASSFGVGDQETQYF. CDR3 in DNA: TGTGCCAGCAGCTTTGGGGTGGGGGACCAAGAGACCCAGTACTTC.

A word on this clone: The same CDR3 also results from other DNA sequences found in this sample. V gene TRBV6-6 combines with J gene TRBJ1-1; weak D call: TRBD1 (5 bases). The CDR3 is made up of 12 amino acids. Germline CDR1 MNHNY, CDR2 SVGAGI (reference sequence). Trimming left V 7 bases short and J 4 bases short, with 10 bases between. The CDR3 is CASTPGGTEAFF. The CDR3 nucleotides read TGTGCCAGCACCCCCGGGGGCACTGAAGCTTTCTTT.

The chain couples TRBV19 to TRBJ1-5; possible D gene TRBD1, 6 bases. CDR1 is LNHDA and CDR2 is SQIVND in the germline V gene (reference sequence). The CDR3 is 14 amino acids. V gave up 9 bases and J gave up 0 bases, with 12 bases separating them. CDR3 sequence reads: CASQGQVSNQPQHF. CDR3 nucleotide sequence: TGTGCCAGCCAGGGACAAGTTAGCAATCAGCCCCAGCATTTT. The full variable domain, in which reference TRBV19 and TRBJ1-5 provide the parts outside the CDR3, is DGGITQSPKYLFRKEGQNVTLSCEQNLNHDAMYWYRQDPGQGLRLIYYSQIVNDFQKGDIAEGYSVSREKKESFPLTVTSAQKNPTAFYLCASQGQVSNQPQHFGDGTRLSIL.

J is TRBJ2-7 and V is TRBV5-1; D remains ambiguous. From germline, CDR1 is SGHRS and CDR2 YFSETQ. The V end was cut by 4 bases, the J end by 4 bases, with 9 bases between. The CDR3 consists of 12 residues. In DNA form, the CDR3 reads TGCGCCAGCAGCATGGACGGATACGAGCAGTACTTC. Its protein is CASSMDGYEQYF.

CDR3: CASSYSRHSYGYTF. The DNA of the CDR3 is TGTGCCAGCAGTTACTCTCGGCACAGCTATGGCTACACCTTC. This sequence joins TRBV6-2 or TRBV6-3 and TRBJ1-2, with unresolved D. Germline CDR1 and CDR2: MNHEY and SVGEGT. V was clipped by 0 bases and J by 4 bases, with 9 bases between them. This CDR3 is built from 14 residues.

The chain combines TRBV19 with TRBJ1-6; 9 bases are shared with TRBD1. Germline-derived CDR1 and CDR2 are LNHDA and SQIVND (reference sequence). The CDR3 covers 15 residues. The V and J ends lost 3 bases and 7 bases, in that order; junction bases with no gene match: 4. CDR3 region: CASSIVGTGNSPLHF. As DNA, the CDR3 is TGTGCCAGTAGTATTGTGGGGACAGGGAATTCACCCCTCCACTTT.